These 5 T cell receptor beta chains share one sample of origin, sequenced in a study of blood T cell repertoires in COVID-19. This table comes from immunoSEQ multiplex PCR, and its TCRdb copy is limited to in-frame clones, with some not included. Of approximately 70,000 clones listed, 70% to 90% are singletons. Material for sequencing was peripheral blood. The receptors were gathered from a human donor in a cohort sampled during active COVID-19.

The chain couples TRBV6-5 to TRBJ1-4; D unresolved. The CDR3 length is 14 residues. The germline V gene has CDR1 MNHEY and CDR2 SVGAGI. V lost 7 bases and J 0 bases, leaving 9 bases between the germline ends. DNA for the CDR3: TGTGCCAGCACCCTACTGGCAACTAATGAAAAACTGTTTTTT. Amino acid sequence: CASTLLATNEKLFF.

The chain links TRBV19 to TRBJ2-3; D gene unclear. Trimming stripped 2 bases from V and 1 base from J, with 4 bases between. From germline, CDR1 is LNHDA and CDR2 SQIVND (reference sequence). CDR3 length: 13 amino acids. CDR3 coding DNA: TGTGCCAGTAGTATACAGGGCACAGATACGCAGTATTTT. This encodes CASSIQGTDTQYF. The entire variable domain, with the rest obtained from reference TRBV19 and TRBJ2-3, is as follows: DGGITQSPKYLFRKEGQNVTLSCEQNLNHDAMYWYRQDPGQGLRLIYYSQIVNDFQKGDIAEGYSVSREKKESFPLTVTSAQKNPTAFYLCASSIQGTDTQYFGPGTRLTVL.

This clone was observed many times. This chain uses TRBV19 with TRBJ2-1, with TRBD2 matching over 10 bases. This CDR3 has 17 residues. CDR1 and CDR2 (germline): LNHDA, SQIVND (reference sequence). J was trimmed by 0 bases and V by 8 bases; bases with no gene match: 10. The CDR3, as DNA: TGTGCCAGTGGAGATGTAGCGGGAGGTAGCTCCTACAATGAGCAGTTCTTC. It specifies CASGDVAGGSSYNEQFF.

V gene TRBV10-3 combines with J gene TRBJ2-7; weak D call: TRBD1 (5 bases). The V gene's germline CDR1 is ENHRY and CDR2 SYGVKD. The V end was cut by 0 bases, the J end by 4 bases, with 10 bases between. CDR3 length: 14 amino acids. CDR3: CAISESTGDYEQYF. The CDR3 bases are TGTGCCATCAGTGAGTCAACAGGTGATTACGAGCAGTACTTC.

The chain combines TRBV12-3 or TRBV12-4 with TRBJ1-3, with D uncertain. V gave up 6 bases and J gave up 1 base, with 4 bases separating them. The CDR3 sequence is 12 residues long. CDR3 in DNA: TGTGCCAGCAGACTTTCTGGAAACACCATATATTTT. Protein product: CASRLSGNTIYF.